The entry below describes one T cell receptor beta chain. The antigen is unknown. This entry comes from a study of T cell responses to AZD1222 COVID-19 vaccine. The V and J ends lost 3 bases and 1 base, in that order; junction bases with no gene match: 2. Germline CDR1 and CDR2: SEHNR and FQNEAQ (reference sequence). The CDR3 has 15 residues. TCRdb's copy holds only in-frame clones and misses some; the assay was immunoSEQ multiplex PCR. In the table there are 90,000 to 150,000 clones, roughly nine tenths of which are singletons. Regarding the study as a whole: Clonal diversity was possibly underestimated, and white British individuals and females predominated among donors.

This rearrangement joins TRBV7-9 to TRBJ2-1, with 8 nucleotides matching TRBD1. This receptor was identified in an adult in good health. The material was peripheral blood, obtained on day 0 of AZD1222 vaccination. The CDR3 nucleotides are TGTGCCAGCAGCTTGGGACAGGCATCCTACAATGAGCAGTTCTTC. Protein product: CASSLGQASYNEQFF.